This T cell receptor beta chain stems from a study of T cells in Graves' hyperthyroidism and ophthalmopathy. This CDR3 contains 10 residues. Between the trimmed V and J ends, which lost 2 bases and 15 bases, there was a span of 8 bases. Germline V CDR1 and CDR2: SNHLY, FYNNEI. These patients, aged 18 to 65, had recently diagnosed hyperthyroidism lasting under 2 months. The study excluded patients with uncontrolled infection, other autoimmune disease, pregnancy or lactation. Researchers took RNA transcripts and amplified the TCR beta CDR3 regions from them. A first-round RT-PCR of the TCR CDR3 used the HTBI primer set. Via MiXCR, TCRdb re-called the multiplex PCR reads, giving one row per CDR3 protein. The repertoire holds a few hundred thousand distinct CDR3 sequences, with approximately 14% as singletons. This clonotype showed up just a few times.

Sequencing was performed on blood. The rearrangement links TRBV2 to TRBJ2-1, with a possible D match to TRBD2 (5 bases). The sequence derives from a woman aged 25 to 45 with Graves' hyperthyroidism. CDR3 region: CASSERESFF. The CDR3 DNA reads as TGTGCCAGCAGTGAAAGGGAGTCGTTCTTC.